This record concerns one T cell receptor beta chain sequence. These data belong to a study of blood T cell repertoires in COVID-19. Study overall: COVID-19 samples, acute and convalescent, were from the United States, Italy and Spain. T cells, B-cell-depleted T cells, or PBMCs supplied cDNA or gDNA.

The germline V gene has CDR1 SGHAT and CDR2 FQNNGV. The CDR3 covers 18 residues. V lost 3 bases and J lost 5; bases outside the gene matches: 18. In the original analysis: Researchers report that nucleated cell counts were estimated from reference gene primer amplification. Assay: immunoSEQ multiplex PCR; the TCRdb copy retains only in-frame clones and omits some. V and J calls and clone size are copied from that table; D and trimming were computed from the DNA. The sample has roughly 250,000 clones, approximately 90% seen once. The material sequenced was peripheral blood. This chain uses TRBV11-2 with TRBJ2-5, with TRBD1 matching 7 bases. The clonotype was recovered from a woman aged 40 to 55 with acute or convalescent COVID-19. The CDR3 sequence is CASSLRRSGAGGRETQYF. As DNA, the CDR3 is TGTGCCAGCAGCTTGCGGAGATCAGGGGCAGGGGGAAGGGAGACCCAGTACTTC. The full variable domain, rest sourced from reference TRBV11-2 and TRBJ2-5, is EAGVAQSPRYKIIEKRQSVAFWCNPISGHATLYWYQQILGQGPKLLIQFQNNGVVDDSQLPKDRFSAERLKGVDSTLKIQPAKLEDSAVYLCASSLRRSGAGGRETQYFGPGTRLLVL.